These 21 T cell receptor beta chains were sequenced from one sample in a study of OX40 agonist ivuxolimab in advanced cancers. TCRdb's table, derived via immunoSEQ multiplex PCR, lists solely in-frame clones and lacks some. The profile shows tens of thousands of clones, about nine tenths of them singletons. The source material was CD4+ or CD8+ T cells sorted from blood, sampled in a trial of the OX40 agonist ivuxolimab. The source of these receptors is an adult with an advanced solid tumor such as melanoma, head and neck, liver or kidney cancer.

This clone was recorded only once. One junction end disagrees with the germline gene, perhaps due to a read error. This rearrangement joins TRBV7-3 to TRBJ1-2; D gene unclear. From germline, CDR1 is SGHTA and CDR2 FQGTGA. CDR3 length: 14 residues. The CDR3 reads CASSSPLSRAGLAF. CDR3 coding DNA: TGTGCCAGCAGCTCCCCCCTGAGTAGGGCAGGACTGGCCTTC.

The rearrangement uses TRBV5-1 and TRBJ1-1, with D unclear. This CDR3 contains 14 residues. V lost 0 bases and J lost 1, with 7 bases in between. Germline V gives CDR1 SGHRS, CDR2 YFSETQ. The CDR3, as DNA: TGCGCCAGCAGCTTGGGACCGACGAACACTGAAGCTTTCTTT. Translating it yields CASSLGPTNTEAFF.

The gene calls are TRBV27 and TRBJ2-7; 7 bases align to TRBD1. The CDR3 consists of 12 residues. Trimming removed 3 bases from V and 10 bases from J; junction bases left unmatched: 6. The germline V gene has CDR1 MNHEY and CDR2 SMNVEV (reference sequence). This CDR3 is CASSFRGGGQYF. DNA for the CDR3: TGTGCCAGCAGTTTTAGAGGGGGCGGCCAGTACTTC.

This clone came up a few times. The gene calls are TRBV6-7 and TRBJ2-3, with 7 bases identical to TRBD2. TRBV6-7 is reported as an ORF; its role is uncertain. V was pared by 6 bases and J by 2 bases, with 8 bases of the junction left unmatched. CDR3 length: 15 amino acids. CDR3 region: CASSPPLAATDTQYF. The CDR3 DNA reads TGTGCCAGCAGCCCCCCCCTAGCGGCCACAGATACGCAGTATTTT.

The chain has TRBV7-6 and TRBJ1-2; D gene uncertain. Trimming cost V 5 bases and J 4 bases, with 14 bases left between them. The CDR3 is made up of 14 amino acids. CDR1 SGHVS and CDR2 FNYEAQ come from the germline V gene. Here the CDR3 DNA reads TGTGCCAGCAGCCTTCCCGGGCCCCCCTATGGCTACACCTTC. Residues: CASSLPGPPYGYTF.

This clone was observed a single time. The chain joins TRBV2 to TRBJ1-6, with 11 bases fitting TRBD1. The trim removed 7 bases at V and 4 bases at J, leaving 6 bases unmatched. The CDR3 is 16 amino acids. The germline gives CDR1 SNHLY, CDR2 FYNNEI. CDR3 region: CASNTGTGGYNSPLHF. The CDR3 coding sequence is TGTGCCAGCAACACGGGGACAGGGGGTTATAATTCACCCCTCCACTTT.

The chain combines TRBV9 with TRBJ2-1, with D maybe TRBD2 (6 bases). This CDR3 spans 17 amino acids. Germline CDR1 reads SGDLS; CDR2 reads YYNGEE. V lost 0 bases, J lost 6 bases, and 19 bases lay in between. The CDR3 region has the DNA TGTGCCAGCAGCGTAGCTACTGGGACTCAGAGCCGCAATGAGCAGTTCTTC. This encodes CASSVATGTQSRNEQFF.

V and J are TRBV4-1 and TRBJ2-7, with 11 positions matching TRBD2. Germline values: CDR1 MGHRA, CDR2 YSYEKL. V lost 1 base, J lost 2 bases, and 4 bases stayed unmatched. The CDR3 has 16 amino acids. CDR3 DNA: TGCGCCAGCAGCCAAGCCGGGACTAGCGGAACCTACGAGCAGTACTTC. Translation: CASSQAGTSGTYEQYF.

The V gene is TRBV11-3, the J gene TRBJ2-3; 13 nucleotides align to TRBD2. The CDR3 is 16 residues long. After removal of 5 bases from V and 2 bases from J, the junction contained 4 bases not matched to a gene. Germline CDR1 is SGHNT and CDR2 is YENEEA. CDR3 in DNA: TGTGCCAGCAGCCCGGGACTAGCGGGGAACACAGATACGCAGTATTTT. It yields the protein CASSPGLAGNTDTQYF.

The rearrangement joins TRBV2 to TRBJ2-3; D not resolved. Trimming shortened V by 5 bases and J by 3 bases, and 6 bases separated the two germline ends. The germline V gene has CDR1 SNHLY and CDR2 FYNNEI. This CDR3 contains 12 residues. The CDR3 region has the DNA TGTGCCAGCAGTCCGACGACAGATACGCAGTATTTT. Its protein is CASSPTTDTQYF.

The chain couples TRBV11-1 to TRBJ1-3, with unresolved D. Germline CDR1 reads SGHAT; CDR2 reads FQDESV (reference sequence). The V end was cut by 3 bases, the J end by 0 bases, with 9 bases between. This CDR3 is 15 amino acids long. Written as DNA, the CDR3 is TGTGCCAGCAGCTTCCCGGGCAGCTCTGGAAACACCATATATTTT. This encodes CASSFPGSSGNTIYF.

The chain links TRBV29-1 to TRBJ2-5, with a weak D call TRBD2 (7 bases). The CDR3 contains 14 residues. V was pared by 4 bases and J by 4 bases, with 16 bases between. Germline assignment: CDR1 SQVTM and CDR2 ANQGSEA. Here the CDR3 DNA reads TGCAGCGTTGGCTATTCGGGGGGCGTAGAGACCCAGTACTTC. Its translation: CSVGYSGGVETQYF.

In this sample, this clone turned up once. The chain combines TRBV5-1 with TRBJ1-6; perhaps TRBD1 as D (5 bases). The V gene lost 4 bases and the J gene lost 2 bases, with 19 bases spanning the gap. The CDR3 spans 18 residues. Germline V lookup: CDR1 SGHRS, CDR2 YFSETQ. The CDR3 DNA reads as TGCGCCAGCAGCCCTGGGACCGACTCGGGTCCCTATAATTCACCCCTCCACTTT. Encoded protein: CASSPGTDSGPYNSPLHF.

The chain joins TRBV2 to TRBJ1-6, with D uncertain. Trimming left V 1 base short and J 7 bases short, with 11 bases between. The CDR3 spans 15 residues. Looked up from germline, CDR1 is SNHLY and CDR2 is FYNNEI. The CDR3 protein is CASSEDHPRNSPLHF. In nucleotides, the CDR3 is TGTGCCAGCAGTGAAGATCACCCGAGGAATTCACCCCTCCACTTT.

The genes are TRBV6-5 and TRBJ1-1; D is uncertain. The CDR3 totals 12 residues. Germline V lookup: CDR1 MNHEY, CDR2 SVGAGI. The germline V and J ends were trimmed by 5 bases and 7 bases, with 11 bases remaining between them. The CDR3 bases are TGTGCCAGCAGTACTAGGCACGGTGAAGCTTTCTTT. It specifies CASSTRHGEAFF.

This clone was recorded a few times. V gene TRBV6-1 combines with J gene TRBJ1-2; possible D gene TRBD1, 6 bases. The CDR3 runs to 13 residues. Germline V CDR1 and CDR2: MNHNS, SASEGT. The V end was cut by 3 bases, the J end by 8 bases, with 13 bases between. The CDR3, as DNA: TGTGCCAGCAGTGATTATCAGGGGTACGGCTACACCTTC. This encodes CASSDYQGYGYTF.

V usage is TRBV10-3 and J usage is TRBJ1-1; tentatively, D is TRBD1 (5 bases). Germline CDR1 and CDR2: ENHRY and SYGVKD. V lost 4 bases and J lost 3, with 12 bases in between. CDR3 length: 14 amino acids. Written as DNA, the CDR3 is TGTGCCATCAGTGTTAGGGGTCGGGACACTGAAGCTTTCTTT. Translation gives CAISVRGRDTEAFF.

The chain carries TRBV6-1 and TRBJ1-5, with D perhaps TRBD1 (5 bases). The germline gives CDR1 MNHNS, CDR2 SASEGT. CDR3 size: 13 residues. The V end was cut by 4 bases, the J end by 3 bases, with 7 bases between. Here the CDR3 reads CASSGQNNQPQHF. CDR3 DNA sequence: TGTGCCAGCAGTGGACAGAACAATCAGCCCCAGCATTTT.

The J gene is TRBJ2-3, the V gene TRBV5-4, with D unresolved. Trimming took off 3 bases at V and 0 bases at J, with 5 bases between the two ends. In germline, CDR1 is SGHNT, CDR2 YYREEE (reference sequence). This CDR3 spans 13 amino acids. CDR3: CASSSPSTDTQYF. The CDR3 DNA sequence: TGTGCCAGCAGCTCCCCTAGCACAGATACGCAGTATTTT.

This chain connects TRBV30 to TRBJ1-3; no firm D call. With 5 bases removed from V and 0 bases from J, the gap between germline ends came to 11 bases. This CDR3 is built from 14 residues. The germline V gene has CDR1 GTSNPN and CDR2 SVGIG (reference sequence). This chain's CDR3 is CAWDLGISGNTIYF. The CDR3 nucleotides read TGTGCCTGGGACCTAGGGATCTCTGGAAACACCATATATTTT.

This chain uses TRBV5-8 with TRBJ2-2, with D possibly TRBD1 on 5 matching bases. The CDR3 contains 14 residues. Germline V CDR1 and CDR2: SGHTS, YDEGEE. The germline V and J ends were trimmed by 3 bases and 4 bases, with 10 bases remaining between them. DNA for the CDR3: TGTGCCAGCAGCTGGGGCTGGAGCACCGGGGAGCTGTTTTTT. Translation: CASSWGWSTGELFF.